Listed below are T cell receptor beta chains from one sample, sequenced in a study of OX40 agonist ivuxolimab in advanced cancers. The method was immunoSEQ multiplex PCR; TCRdb's version includes in-frame clones alone and lacks a portion of them. The profile shows 8,500 to 14,000 clones, 80% to 85% of them singletons. Material: CD4+ or CD8+ T cells sorted from blood, obtained in a trial of the OX40 agonist ivuxolimab. These receptors originate from an adult with an advanced solid tumor such as melanoma, head and neck, liver or kidney cancer. The CDR3 runs from the conserved cysteine through the conserved F or W. Each record gives: clone size, J gene, V gene, D gene, CDR3 DNA, CDR3 protein. The D gene is left open where the match is weak. Size values are once, few and many counts, or a class for expanded clones, and some rows have none.

. TRBJ2-3 TRBV7-6 . TGTGCCAGCAGCCAACGAAGCACAGATACGCAGTATTTT CASSQRSTDTQYF
. TRBJ2-5 TRBV5-1 TRBD1 TGCGCCAGCAGCTTAACAGGGGGAGAGACCCAGTACTTC CASSLTGGETQYF
. TRBJ1-1 TRBV4-1 . TGCGCCAGCAGCCAAGCTGTGGGTACTGAAGCTTTCTTT CASSQAVGTEAFF
. TRBJ2-3 TRBV6-6 . TGTGCCAGCAGTTACCCCCCGGAAGATACGCAGTATTTT CASSYPPEDTQYF
. TRBJ2-2 TRBV7-3 . TGTGCCAGCAGCGAAGTTAGCCCCGAGGGGGGGTACACCGGGGAGCTGTTTTTT CASSEVSPEGGYTGELFF
. TRBJ2-1 TRBV2 . TGTGCCAGCAGTGACTGGGGTCGACGGGGGCAGTTCTTC CASSDWGRRGQFF
large TRBJ2-1 TRBV14 . TGTGCCAGCAGCACCCGTGCTGATACGAGCCCCTACAATGAGCAGTTCTTC CASSTRADTSPYNEQFF
. TRBJ2-3 TRBV9 TRBD2 TGTGCCAGCAGCTTGTACGGGGGGGCAGATACGCAGTATTTT CASSLYGGADTQYF
. TRBJ2-1 TRBV4-1 . TGCGCCAGCAGTCTCGATAGCGGCTCTTACAATGAGCAGTTCTTC CASSLDSGSYNEQFF
. TRBJ1-1 TRBV25-1 . TGTGCCAGCAGTGAGCGGGACGATCTCACTGGGGGGACTGAAGCTTTCTTT CASSERDDLTGGTEAFF
. TRBJ2-5 TRBV19 . TGTGCCAGTAGTATCGGGACGGACCCCCCTCAAGAGACCCAGTACTTC CASSIGTDPPQETQYF
. TRBJ2-7 TRBV7-2 . TGTGCCAGCAGCTTAGAACTGAGCTCCTACGAGCAGTACTTC CASSLELSSYEQYF
. TRBJ2-1 TRBV19 . TGTGCCAGTAGTATTGGTGGGATTCGTTACAATGAGCAGTTCTTC CASSIGGIRYNEQFF
. TRBJ1-4 TRBV6-5 . TGTGCCAGCAGTTACTCGAGTGGGGGAAAACTGTTTTTT CASSYSSGGKLFF
. TRBJ2-7 TRBV7-9 TRBD2 TGTGCCAGCACCCGGACTAGCTACGAGCAGTACTTC CASTRTSYEQYF
. TRBJ2-3 TRBV7-9 TRBD2 TGTGCCAGCAGCTCTTACAAAAACGGGGCTAGCGGGGGCACAGATACGCAGTATTTT CASSSYKNGASGGTDTQYF
. TRBJ2-5 TRBV7-9 TRBD2 TGTGCCAGCAGCTTGGGGGGGTACCAAGAGACCCAGTACTTC CASSLGGYQETQYF
. TRBJ2-7 TRBV6-5 . TGTGCCAGCAGTTACTCGATAGGGAGAACCTACGAGCAGTACTTC CASSYSIGRTYEQYF
once TRBJ2-4 TRBV13 TRBD1 TGTGCCAGCAGCTCGACAGGGTTTGCCAAAAACATTCAGTACTTC CASSSTGFAKNIQYF
. TRBJ1-2 TRBV7-9 . TGTGCCAGCAGCTTGGGCAGAGAGAACTATGGCTACACCTTC CASSLGRENYGYTF
. TRBJ2-7 TRBV7-9 . TGTGCCAGCAGCTCGGACAGCTCCTACGAGCAGTACTTC CASSSDSSYEQYF
. TRBJ2-7 TRBV19 . TGTGCCAGTACCCTCGCAGGGAGCCACGAGCAGTACTTC CASTLAGSHEQYF
. TRBJ2-3 TRBV27 . TGTGCCGGCAGTCCGATCGACCGCACAGATACGCAGTATTTT CAGSPIDRTDTQYF
once TRBJ2-7 TRBV7-3 TRBD2 TGTGCCAGCAGCTTAGAGGCTAGCGGCCTATCTGAGCAGTACTTC CASSLEASGLSEQYF
. TRBJ2-1 TRBV13 TRBD2 TGTGCCAGCAGCTTAGGACTAGCGGGGTCCTCCTACAATGAGCAGTTCTTC CASSLGLAGSSYNEQFF
. TRBJ2-7 TRBV5-6 . TGTGCCAGCAGCTTGTGGGTATCAGGGGACGAGCAGTACTTC CASSLWVSGDEQYF
. TRBJ2-1 TRBV25-1 . TGTGCCAGCAGTGAATCAGGGCTCTCCTACAATGAGCAGTTCTTC CASSESGLSYNEQFF
. TRBJ1-4 TRBV9 . TGTGCCAGCAGCGTAGAAACAGGGAATAATGAAAAACTGTTTTTT CASSVETGNNEKLFF
. TRBJ2-7 TRBV11-2 . TGTGCCAGCAGCCCTGGACAGTACGAGCAGTACTTC CASSPGQYEQYF
. TRBJ2-2 TRBV21-1 . TGTGCCAGCAGCCCCCTGGGCGCCGGGGAGCTGTTTTTT CASSPLGAGELFF
once TRBJ2-1 TRBV6-5 TRBD2 TGTGCCAGCGTAGCGGGACCCTACAATGAGCAGTTCTTC CASVAGPYNEQFF
. TRBJ2-1 TRBV19 . TGTGCCAGTAGTAAATTGCATCGGGAGCTATACAATGAGCAGTTCTTC CASSKLHRELYNEQFF
. TRBJ2-1 TRBV7-9 TRBD2 TGTGCCAGCAGCCAAGATCCTGTAGCGGGAGGTGTGGATGAGCAGTTCTTC CASSQDPVAGGVDEQFF
. TRBJ2-2 TRBV9 . TGTGCCAGCGAGCTAGCGAACACCGGGGAGCTGTTTTTT CASELANTGELFF
. TRBJ2-1 TRBV14 . TGTGCCAGCAGCCTCAGTAACGAGCAGTTCTTC CASSLSNEQFF
. TRBJ2-1 TRBV6-5 TRBD2 TGTGCCAGCAGTCTAGCGGGCTCCTACAATGAGCAGTTCTTC CASSLAGSYNEQFF
. TRBJ1-1 TRBV4-2 . TGTGCCAGCAGCCTAACGTGGGGGCCGGGGACTGAAGCTTTCTTT CASSLTWGPGTEAFF
few TRBJ2-4 TRBV7-9 . TGTGCCAGCAGCTTAGCCCACCAGGGTGCCAAAAACATTCAGTACTTC CASSLAHQGAKNIQYF